This TCR beta chain appears in the sequencing data of a study of shared clonotypes between healthy human individuals. The junction had 9 bases not matched to a gene; V was cut back by 5 bases and J by 3 bases. The CDR3 is made up of 16 amino acids. Germline CDR1 and CDR2: MDHEN and SYDVKM. Using immunoSEQ multiplex PCR, the repertoire was profiled, and TCRdb retains in-frame clones only, with some absent. The sample shows 850,000 to 1,100,000 clones, 60% to 80% of them seen only once. This clone was seen repeatedly, ten times or more. Other DNA sequences of this sample code for an identical CDR3. The sequence was collected from a man aged 18-30 years in good health. Some clones in this sample may be carry-over from other donors' samples. The J gene is TRBJ2-3, the V gene TRBV28; 9 bases match TRBD2. What was sequenced was memory CD4+ T cells from PBMCs. Subset specified: CD45RA-negative fraction. In DNA, the CDR3 is TGTGCCAGCAGTACCCCAGCGGGAGGAGCAACAGATACGCAGTATTTT. Residues: CASSTPAGGATDTQYF.